These 19 T cell receptor beta chains share one sample of origin, sequenced in a study of shared clonotypes between healthy human individuals. Generated by immunoSEQ multiplex PCR, the TCRdb table keeps only in-frame clones and is missing some. The sample includes some 980,000 clones, over 60% of them seen just once. Sequenced sample: memory CD4+ T cells sorted from blood. The subset is: CD45RA-negative fraction. These TCRs come from a man younger than 35 in good health.

Notes on this clone: The same CDR3 is also encoded by other DNA sequences in this sample. This chain connects TRBV6-6 to TRBJ2-3; D not resolved. Germline values: CDR1 MNHNY, CDR2 SVGAGI (reference sequence). V lost 4 bases to trimming and J lost 2 bases, with 1 base between them. The CDR3 has 11 residues. Here the CDR3 reads CASSSTDTQYF. Written as DNA, the CDR3 is TGTGCCAGCAGTTCCACAGATACGCAGTATTTT.

The table lists this clone with a few counts. The gene calls are TRBV27 and TRBJ2-2, with D possibly TRBD1 on 6 matching bases. Per germline, CDR1 MNHEY and CDR2 SMNVEV (reference sequence). This CDR3 region has 16 residues. V lost 6 bases and J lost 2, with 16 bases in between. CDR3 coding DNA: TGTGCCAGCAGATATGACAGGATAACTAACACCGGGGAGCTGTTTTTT. Translated, it gives CASRYDRITNTGELFF.

The chain links TRBV6-5 to TRBJ1-6, with a weak D call TRBD1 (5 bases). Germline V gene lookup returns CDR1 MNHEY and CDR2 SVGAGI. The CDR3 totals 13 residues. The V and J ends lost 8 bases and 7 bases respectively, with 12 bases between them. For the CDR3, the DNA is TGTGCCAGCGCCGGGACGGTAAATTCACCCCTCCACTTT. Translation: CASAGTVNSPLHF.

V usage is TRBV7-2 and J usage is TRBJ1-1; 7 nucleotides match TRBD1. This CDR3 has 14 amino acids. CDR1 and CDR2 (germline): SGHTA, FQGNSA. J was trimmed by 5 bases and V by 5 bases; bases with no gene match: 8. The CDR3 here is CASSDRTGSTEAFF. In DNA, the CDR3 is TGTGCCAGCAGCGACAGGACAGGTTCGACTGAAGCTTTCTTT.

The V call is TRBV28, the J call TRBJ1-2; TRBD1 aligns across 8 bases. This CDR3 has 14 residues. Trimming cost V 9 bases and J 5 bases; bases outside gene matches: 11. Germline V gene sequence: CDR1 MDHEN, CDR2 SYDVKM. The CDR3 is CASNGQGRVYGYTF. The CDR3 coding sequence is TGTGCCAGTAACGGACAGGGAAGGGTGTATGGCTACACCTTC.

This clone appeared a single time. J is TRBJ2-6 and V is TRBV5-6; 9 nucleotides line up with TRBD1. This CDR3 is built from 17 residues. Germline V gene data show CDR1 as SGHDT and CDR2 as YYEEEE. The V gene end was trimmed by 6 bases and the J gene end by 2 bases; junction bases not matched to a gene: 9. CDR3 DNA sequence: TGTGCCAGCAACCAGGGGACAGGGAAAACTGGGGCCAACGTCCTGACTTTC. It specifies CASNQGTGKTGANVLTF.

The chain couples TRBV28 to TRBJ1-2; D is possibly TRBD1 (5 bases). The V gene's germline CDR1 is MDHEN and CDR2 SYDVKM. V shed 7 bases and J shed 2 bases, with 14 bases lying between them. This CDR3 has 14 amino acids. Written as DNA, the CDR3 is TGTGCCAGCATAAGGGGCGGATCGAACTATGGCTACACCTTC. Protein sequence: CASIRGGSNYGYTF.

The chain employs TRBV27 and TRBJ1-1; D might be TRBD1 (6 bases). V lost 4 bases and J lost 0, with 18 bases in between. CDR3 length equals 17 residues. Looked up from germline, CDR1 is MNHEY and CDR2 is SMNVEV (reference sequence). For the CDR3, the DNA is TGTGCCAGCAGTTCGAACAGGGACTCATTCATGAACACTGAAGCTTTCTTT. As protein: CASSSNRDSFMNTEAFF.

Worth noting for this clone: Additional DNA sequences in this sample encode the identical CDR3. This rearrangement joins TRBV18 to TRBJ2-1; 9 bases agree with TRBD1. V shed 2 bases and J 1 base; nucleotides not matched to a gene: 0. Germline assignment: CDR1 KGHSH and CDR2 LQKENI. CDR3 length: 15 residues. This chain's CDR3 is CASSPGQGSYNEQFF. In DNA form, the CDR3 reads TGTGCCAGCTCACCAGGACAGGGGTCCTACAATGAGCAGTTCTTC.

The genes are TRBV10-3 and TRBJ2-2, with TRBD1 matching 9 bases. CDR1 is ENHRY, CDR2 SYGVKD, per germline. The CDR3 is made up of 17 amino acids. V lost 10 bases to trimming and J lost 7 bases; unmatched junction nucleotides: 19. As DNA, the CDR3 is TGTGCCACCAAGACCCCACCCGGGGACAGGGCGATCGGGGAGCTGTTTTTT. It yields the protein CATKTPPGDRAIGELFF.

This chain uses TRBV6-6 with TRBJ2-7, with 7 bases that match TRBD2. CDR1 MNHNY and CDR2 SVGAGI come from the germline V gene (reference sequence). CDR3 size: 16 residues. The V and J ends lost 0 bases and 3 bases, in that order; junction bases with no gene match: 8. The chain's CDR3 is CASSYSTTSSGYEQYF. The CDR3 nucleotides are TGTGCCAGCAGTTACTCGACGACCTCTAGCGGCTACGAGCAGTACTTC.

The chain has TRBV25-1 and TRBJ2-5; D is perhaps TRBD1 (6 bases). Trimming pared 2 bases from V and 2 bases from J, leaving 9 bases between. Germline loops: CDR1 MGHDK, CDR2 SYGVNS. The CDR3 covers 14 residues. The CDR3 DNA is TGTGCCAGCAGTGAAGAGACAGGACAAGAGACCCAGTACTTC. It yields the protein CASSEETGQETQYF.

The V call is TRBV7-9, the J call TRBJ2-3; D perhaps matches TRBD1 (6 bases). Germline V CDR1 and CDR2: SEHNR, FQNEAQ (reference sequence). CDR3 size: 16 residues. V was clipped by 5 bases and J by 0 bases, with 15 bases between them. The CDR3 here is CASSPRQALSTDTQYF. CDR3 in DNA: TGTGCCAGCAGCCCTAGACAGGCCCTTAGCACAGATACGCAGTATTTT.

This clone appeared a few times. The chain joins TRBV6-6 to TRBJ1-1; no clear D. The ends were cut back, 0 bases at V and 2 bases at J, with 1 base in the middle. This CDR3 spans 12 amino acids. Per germline, CDR1 MNHNY and CDR2 SVGAGI (reference sequence). The CDR3 DNA is TGTGCCAGCAGTTACTCTAACACTGAAGCTTTCTTT. Encoded protein: CASSYSNTEAFF.

This chain uses TRBV6-5 with TRBJ2-1; D remains ambiguous. Per germline, CDR1 MNHEY and CDR2 SVGAGI. The V gene lost 6 bases and the J gene lost 0 bases, with 9 bases spanning the gap. CDR3 size: 14 residues. CDR3 sequence: CASSPGSSYNEQFF. The DNA for the CDR3 is TGTGCCAGCAGCCCCGGAAGCTCCTACAATGAGCAGTTCTTC.

This clone was counted a few times. CDR3 in DNA: TGTGCCAGCAGCTTAAACCCGGGACAGGGAAGGGCTGAAGCTTTCTTT. Translation: CASSLNPGQGRAEAFF. This rearrangement joins TRBV7-3 to TRBJ1-1; TRBD1 matches 9 bases. CDR1 is SGHTA, CDR2 FQGTGA, per germline. The CDR3 extends over 16 amino acids. V shed 1 base, J shed 6 bases, and the junction held 9 bases outside the gene matches.

V gene TRBV7-2 combines with J gene TRBJ1-1, with 7 bases lining up with TRBD1. Germline CDR1 is SGHTA and CDR2 is FQGNSA. CDR3 length: 15 residues. Trimming removed 3 bases from V and 5 bases from J; junction bases left unmatched: 9. CDR3 loop: CASSFQTGRGTEAFF. The CDR3 nucleotides are TGTGCCAGCAGCTTCCAGACAGGGCGTGGGACTGAAGCTTTCTTT.

The genes are TRBV6-5 and TRBJ1-5; 7 bases agree with TRBD1. Germline-derived CDR1 and CDR2 are MNHEY and SVGAGI. V gave up 6 bases and J gave up 0 bases; unmatched junction bases: 5. This CDR3 comprises 15 residues. The CDR3, as DNA: TGTGCCAGCAGCATGACAGGGAATAGCAATCAGCCCCAGCATTTT. It is translated as CASSMTGNSNQPQHF.

This chain links TRBV5-4 with TRBJ2-5, with TRBD2 as a possible D gene (7 bases). Germline CDR1 SGHNT, CDR2 YYREEE (reference sequence). Trimming removed 2 bases at V and 2 bases at J, with 16 bases between. The CDR3 length is 16 residues. CDR3 sequence: CASSLTSGRGQETQYF. The CDR3 DNA reads TGTGCCAGCAGCTTAACTTCAGGGAGGGGGCAAGAGACCCAGTACTTC.